This T cell receptor (beta chain) was observed in a study of siplizumab effects on memory and regulatory T cells. Across a few donor pairs, the naive, memory, effector memory and TEMRA subsets were sequenced without stimulation. Study-level points and caveats: Neither a naive nor a memory phenotype was assignable to roughly 75-95% of proliferating CD4+ or CD8+ clones. Contribution to the alloresponse seemed major for naive T cells, which also seemed more diverse than memory cells.

It was 10^5 or so TCR templates that were assayed per sample. Clones were sequenced by immunoSEQ multiplex PCR, and TCRdb holds only the in-frame ones, with some missing. The sample holds tens of thousands of clones, 95% to 98% seen once. To note about this clone: Its cognate antigen is unknown.

CDR1 is MNHEY, CDR2 SMNVEV, per germline (reference sequence). The CDR3 runs 14 residues. Trimming stripped 6 bases from V and 2 bases from J, with 10 bases between. The sequencing input was naive CD8+ T cells sorted from blood. The clonotype originates from a human donor in good health. This chain joins TRBV27 and TRBJ2-2; TRBD2 is a possible D gene (5 bases). CDR3 loop: CASSRTFNTGELFF. CDR3 in DNA: TGTGCCAGCAGCCGGACTTTTAACACCGGGGAGCTGTTTTTT.